These 23 T cell receptor beta chains were sequenced from one sample in a study of blood T cell repertoires in COVID-19. TCRdb keeps only in-frame clones here, not all; method: immunoSEQ multiplex PCR. The data show 39,000 or so clones, 70% to 90% seen once. The specimen was peripheral blood. These receptors were taken from a human donor in a cohort sampled during active COVID-19.

V gene TRBV2 combines with J gene TRBJ2-1, with no clear D. Between the trimmed V and J ends, which lost 6 bases and 7 bases, there was a span of 19 bases. The V gene's germline CDR1 is SNHLY and CDR2 FYNNEI. This CDR3 has 15 residues. CDR3 DNA sequence: TGTGCCAGCAGCACAGAATCTGGCCCTCTAAATGAGCAGTTCTTC. Translated, it gives CASSTESGPLNEQFF.

This clone appeared a few times. The chain has TRBV28 and TRBJ2-1, with D perhaps matching TRBD2 (5 bases). The CDR3 has 13 residues. V was shortened by 2 bases and J by 10 bases, with 12 bases between the two germline ends. CDR1 is MDHEN, CDR2 SYDVKM, per germline. The DNA of the CDR3 is TGTGCCAGCAGTTTAAATTCGGGGTGGGAGCAGTTCTTC. Translation: CASSLNSGWEQFF.

CDR3 residues: CASSVAGEKLFF. The CDR3 bases are TGTGCCAGCAGCGTAGCAGGTGAAAAACTGTTTTTT. V and J are TRBV9 and TRBJ1-4; D gene ambiguous. Between the trimmed V and J ends, which lost 0 bases and 7 bases, there was a span of 4 bases. CDR3 size: 12 residues. The germline gives CDR1 SGDLS, CDR2 YYNGEE.

The genes are TRBV2 and TRBJ2-3; 8 nucleotides match TRBD1. Germline V CDR1 and CDR2: SNHLY, FYNNEI. V lost 1 base and J lost 5; bases outside the gene matches: 11. This CDR3 region has 17 residues. DNA for the CDR3: TGTGCCAGCAGTGAAGTCTTCCGAGGACAGGGAAGAGATACGCAGTATTTT. Translation gives CASSEVFRGQGRDTQYF.

CDR3 DNA sequence: TGTGCCAGCAGTGATAAGGGGGCATTTCAGCCCCAGCATTTT. Translated, it gives CASSDKGAFQPQHF. The chain is built from TRBV2 and TRBJ1-5; 7 bases line up with TRBD1. The V gene's germline CDR1 is SNHLY and CDR2 FYNNEI. V lost 3 bases to trimming and J lost 6 bases; unmatched junction nucleotides: 5. The CDR3 totals 14 residues. The variable domain in full, completed from reference TRBV2 and TRBJ1-5, reads EPEVTQTPSHQVTQMGQEVILRCVPISNHLYFYWYRQILGQKVEFLVSFYNNEISEKSEIFDDQFSVERPDGSNFTLKIRSTKLEDSAMYFCASSDKGAFQPQHFGDGTRLSIL.

The chain carries TRBV15 and TRBJ2-5; TRBD1 is a possible D gene (6 bases). Trimming removed 2 bases at V and 5 bases at J, with 6 bases between. The CDR3 has 12 amino acids. The germline V gene encodes CDR1 LNHNV and CDR2 YYDKDF (reference sequence). This CDR3 is CATSRTGETQYF. In DNA form, the CDR3 reads TGTGCCACCAGCAGAACAGGGGAGACCCAGTACTTC.

The chain recombines TRBV6-5 with TRBJ2-5; TRBD2 might be the D (5 bases). CDR3 size: 13 residues. Germline V gene sequence: CDR1 MNHEY, CDR2 SVGAGI. Trimming shortened V by 5 bases and J by 3 bases, and 10 bases separated the two germline ends. The CDR3 loop is CASSRPGKETQYF. In DNA form, the CDR3 reads TGTGCCAGCAGTCGTCCGGGGAAAGAGACCCAGTACTTC.

The CDR3 DNA sequence: TGTGCCAGCAGCTTAAAACATACCACAGATACGCAGTATTTT. Its protein is CASSLKHTTDTQYF. The chain links TRBV13 to TRBJ2-3, with unresolved D. V dropped 2 bases and J dropped 2 bases, with 8 bases sitting between them. The CDR3 extends over 14 amino acids. Per germline, CDR1 PRHDT and CDR2 FYEKMQ (reference sequence). Full variable domain (rest looked up from reference TRBV13 and TRBJ2-3): AAGVIQSPRHLIKEKRETATLKCYPIPRHDTVYWYQQGPGQDPQFLISFYEKMQSDKGSIPDRFSAQQFSDYHSELNMSSLELGDSALYFCASSLKHTTDTQYFGPGTRLTVL.

The chain has TRBV6-4 and TRBJ1-1; TRBD1 agrees at 9 bases. The CDR3 sequence is 15 residues long. The germline CDR1 and CDR2 sequences are MRHNA and SNTAGT. The V segment lost 6 bases and the J segment 1 base; nucleotides outside the gene matches: 6. This CDR3 is CASSGTGTENTEAFF. In DNA, the CDR3 is TGTGCCAGCAGCGGGACAGGGACTGAGAACACTGAAGCTTTCTTT.

The count of this clone is one. CDR3 nucleotides: TGTGCCAGCAGTTATTTTTCGGGAGGGCAGGGCTACACCTTC. This codes for CASSYFSGGQGYTF. The chain combines TRBV6-5 with TRBJ1-2; no clear D. The CDR3 runs 14 residues. Trimming stripped 3 bases from V and 8 bases from J, with 16 bases between. Per germline, CDR1 MNHEY and CDR2 SVGAGI.

The chain links TRBV30 to TRBJ1-1, with D possibly TRBD1 on 5 matching bases. Trimming took off 0 bases at V and 11 bases at J, with 10 bases between the two ends. Germline V gene data show CDR1 as GTSNPN and CDR2 as SVGIG (reference sequence). The CDR3 is 11 residues long. The CDR3 DNA reads TGTGCCTGGAGTGTTCGGGGGGGGGCTTTCTTT. The encoded protein is CAWSVRGGAFF.

This chain connects TRBV4-3 to TRBJ2-7; D remains ambiguous. This CDR3 is 13 amino acids long. CDR1 is LGHNA and CDR2 is YSLEER in the germline V gene. The V gene lost 0 bases and the J gene lost 3 bases, with 6 bases spanning the gap. The CDR3 loop is CASSQDVNYEQYF. CDR3 bases: TGCGCCAGCAGCCAAGATGTCAACTACGAGCAGTACTTC.

The V call is TRBV2, the J call TRBJ1-1; 7 bases line up with TRBD1. Germline CDR1 reads SNHLY; CDR2 reads FYNNEI. CDR3 size: 14 residues. Losses at the gene ends were 6 bases for V and 0 bases for J; bases not matched to a gene: 4. CDR3 bases: TGTGCCAGCAGCGCTACAGGGGTGAACACTGAAGCTTTCTTT. It translates to CASSATGVNTEAFF.

The chain links TRBV10-3 to TRBJ1-5; D remains unclear. Germline values: CDR1 ENHRY, CDR2 SYGVKD. This CDR3 has 14 residues. The V and J ends lost 0 bases and 2 bases respectively, with 5 bases between them. The CDR3 DNA follows: TGTGCCATCAGTGAGTCCCCTGGCAATCAGCCCCAGCATTTT. Protein product: CAISESPGNQPQHF.

The chain uses TRBV3-1 (or the pseudogene TRBV3-2) and TRBJ2-1, with TRBD2 matching over 8 bases. V shed 10 bases, J shed 8 bases, and the junction held 10 bases outside the gene matches. The CDR3 totals 13 residues. Germline values: CDR1 LGHDT, CDR2 YNNKEL (reference sequence). The CDR3 region has the DNA TGTGCCACCTCCGGACTAGCCCCCGATGAGCAGTTCTTC. It encodes CATSGLAPDEQFF.

The rearrangement links TRBV9 to TRBJ2-7; 9 bases are shared with TRBD2. The CDR3 loop spans 18 amino acids. CDR1 is SGDLS and CDR2 is YYNGEE in the germline V gene. The trim removed 4 bases at V and 2 bases at J, leaving 16 bases unmatched. CDR3 loop: CASSLSSGGGGAPYEQYF. CDR3 DNA: TGTGCCAGCAGCCTAAGTAGCGGGGGAGGGGGGGCACCCTACGAGCAGTACTTC.

The chain is built from TRBV9 and TRBJ1-4; 7 positions match TRBD1. The germline V gene encodes CDR1 SGDLS and CDR2 YYNGEE. V dropped 3 bases and J dropped 1; count of bases not matched to a gene: 3. There are 15 residues in the CDR3. CDR3 nucleotides: TGTGCCAGCAGCGGGGGGGACAGAACTAATGAAAAACTGTTTTTT. Amino acids: CASSGGDRTNEKLFF.

The genes are TRBV19 and TRBJ2-1; 11 nucleotides match TRBD1. Looked up from germline, CDR1 is LNHDA and CDR2 is SQIVND (reference sequence). The trim removed 5 bases at V and 3 bases at J, leaving 6 bases unmatched. The CDR3 covers 16 residues. The CDR3 protein is CASSAMDRGLYNEQFF. The CDR3 bases are TGTGCCAGTAGTGCTATGGACAGGGGGCTCTACAATGAGCAGTTCTTC.

The V gene is TRBV28, the J gene TRBJ2-5; the match to TRBD2 covers 7 bases. Germline lookup yields CDR1 MDHEN and CDR2 SYDVKM. V dropped 8 bases and J dropped 1; count of bases not matched to a gene: 7. The CDR3 is 14 residues long. In DNA form, the CDR3 reads TGTGCCAGCCGCTCGGGGGGACCCCAAGAGACCCAGTACTTC. Translating it yields CASRSGGPQETQYF.

V usage is TRBV18 and J usage is TRBJ2-7; 8 nucleotides line up with TRBD2. Trimming at V came to 3 bases and at J to 5 bases, leaving 18 bases not matched to a gene. There are 18 residues in the CDR3. Germline CDR1 and CDR2: KGHSH and LQKENI. The chain's CDR3 is CASSPLPSGRFTWNEQYF. CDR3 in DNA: TGTGCCAGCTCACCTCTCCCCAGCGGGAGATTCACGTGGAACGAGCAGTACTTC. Using reference TRBV18 and TRBJ2-7 for the parts outside the CDR3, the full variable domain is NAGVMQNPRHLVRRRGQEARLRCSPMKGHSHVYWYRQLPEEGLKFMVYLQKENIIDESGMPKERFSAEFPKEGPSILRIQQVVRGDSAAYFCASSPLPSGRFTWNEQYFGPGTRLTVT.

This rearrangement joins TRBV12-3 or TRBV12-4 to TRBJ1-1, with TRBD1 as a possible D gene (5 bases). The CDR3 totals 13 residues. Trimming removed 7 bases at V and 1 base at J, with 10 bases between. The CDR3 nucleotides are TGTGCCAGCACCAGGGAATCGAACACTGAAGCTTTCTTT. It codes for CASTRESNTEAFF.

This chain connects TRBV18 to TRBJ2-7; TRBD2 matches 8 bases. The germline V gene encodes CDR1 KGHSH and CDR2 LQKENI. This CDR3 contains 16 residues. Germline trimming cut 1 base from V and 0 bases from J; bases unmatched to any gene: 5. The CDR3 protein is CASSPLGTSSSYEQYF. The CDR3 bases are TGTGCCAGCTCACCACTGGGGACTAGTTCCTCCTACGAGCAGTACTTC.

The table lists this clone with a few counts. J is TRBJ1-4 and V is TRBV4-1; possible D gene TRBD1, 6 bases. V was clipped by 6 bases and J by 8 bases, with 19 bases between them. CDR1 and CDR2 (germline): MGHRA, YSYEKL. The CDR3 consists of 15 residues. This chain's CDR3 is CASRSSGGLWEKLFF. In nucleotides, the CDR3 is TGCGCCAGCAGGTCGTCGGGGGGGCTCTGGGAAAAACTGTTTTTT.